What follows is one T cell receptor beta chain and its context. The antigen remains undetermined. This sample is drawn from a study of cytomegalovirus exposure and HLA in healthy donors. Broader study findings: Highly shared variants forming one cluster were likely a sequencing artifact. Rare TCR sequences predominated, though certain public TCRs were found in many donors. Researchers catalogued under 200 TCR beta chains as cytomegalovirus-associated.

Amplification used 60 Vbeta primers and 13 Jbeta primers. Data came from immunoSEQ multiplex PCR; TCRdb stores just in-frame clones and leaves some out. The sample lists roughly 190,000 clones; about 89% were seen once. Sample: PBMCs. The clonotype comes from a man between 25 and 39 years old in good health and CMV-seronegative.

This CDR3 is CASSGTGSSGANVLTF. The CDR3 DNA reads TGTGCCAGCAGCGGGACTGGGAGCTCTGGGGCCAACGTCCTGACTTTC. The chain employs TRBV4-2 and TRBJ2-6; TRBD2 is a possible D gene (6 bases). CDR1 is LGHNA and CDR2 is YNFKEQ in the germline V gene. Trimming removed 5 bases at V and 0 bases at J, with 11 bases between. The CDR3 is made up of 16 amino acids.